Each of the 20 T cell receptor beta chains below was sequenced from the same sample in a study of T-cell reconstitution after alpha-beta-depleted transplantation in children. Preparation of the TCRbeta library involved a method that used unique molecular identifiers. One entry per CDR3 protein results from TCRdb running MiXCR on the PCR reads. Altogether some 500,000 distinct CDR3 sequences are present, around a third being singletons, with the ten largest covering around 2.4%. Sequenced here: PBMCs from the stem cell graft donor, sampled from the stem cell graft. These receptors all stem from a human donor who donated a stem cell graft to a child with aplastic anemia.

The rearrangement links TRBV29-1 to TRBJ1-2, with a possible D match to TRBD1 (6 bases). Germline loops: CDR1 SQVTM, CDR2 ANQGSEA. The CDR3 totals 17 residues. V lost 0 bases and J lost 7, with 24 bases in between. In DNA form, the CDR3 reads TGCAGCGTTGAAGATTATTTGGGGGACGCAGGGGAGTCTGGCTACACCTTC. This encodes CSVEDYLGDAGESGYTF.

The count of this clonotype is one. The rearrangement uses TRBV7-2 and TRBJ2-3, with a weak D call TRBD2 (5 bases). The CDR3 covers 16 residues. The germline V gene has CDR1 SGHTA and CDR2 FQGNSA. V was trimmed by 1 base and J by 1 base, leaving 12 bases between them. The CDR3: CASSLVIRGGTDTQYF. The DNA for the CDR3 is TGTGCCAGCAGCTTAGTAATACGGGGAGGCACAGATACGCAGTATTTT. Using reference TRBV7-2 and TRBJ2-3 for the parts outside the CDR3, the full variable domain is GAGVSQSPSNKVTEKGKDVELRCDPISGHTALYWYRQSLGQGLEFLIYFQGNSAPDKSGLPSDRFSAERTGGSVSTLTIQRTQQEDSAVYLCASSLVIRGGTDTQYFGPGTRLTVL.

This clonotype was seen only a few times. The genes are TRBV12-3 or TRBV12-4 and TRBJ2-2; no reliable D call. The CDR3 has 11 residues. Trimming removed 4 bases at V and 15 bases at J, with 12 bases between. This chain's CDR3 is CASSSPPKLFF. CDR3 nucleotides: TGTGCCAGCAGTTCCCCCCCCAAGTTGTTTTTT.

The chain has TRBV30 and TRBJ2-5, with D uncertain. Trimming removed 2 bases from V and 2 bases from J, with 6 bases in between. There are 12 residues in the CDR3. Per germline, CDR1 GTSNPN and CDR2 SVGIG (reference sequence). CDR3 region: CAWSRRQETQYF. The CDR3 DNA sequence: TGTGCCTGGAGTCGCAGACAAGAGACCCAGTACTTC.

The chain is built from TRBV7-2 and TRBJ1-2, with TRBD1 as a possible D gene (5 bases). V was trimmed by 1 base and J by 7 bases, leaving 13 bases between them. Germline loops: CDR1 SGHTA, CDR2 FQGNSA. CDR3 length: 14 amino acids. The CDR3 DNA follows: TGTGCCAGCAGCTTAGGGGGCAGGTGGAGTGGCTACACCTTC. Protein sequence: CASSLGGRWSGYTF.

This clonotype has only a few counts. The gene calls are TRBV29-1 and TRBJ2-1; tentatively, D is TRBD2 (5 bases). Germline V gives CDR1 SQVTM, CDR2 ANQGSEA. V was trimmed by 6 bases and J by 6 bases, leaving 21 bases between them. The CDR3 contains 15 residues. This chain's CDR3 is CSVLSLTREGNEQFF. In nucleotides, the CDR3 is TGCAGCGTCCTCTCCCTGACCCGGGAAGGCAATGAGCAGTTCTTC.

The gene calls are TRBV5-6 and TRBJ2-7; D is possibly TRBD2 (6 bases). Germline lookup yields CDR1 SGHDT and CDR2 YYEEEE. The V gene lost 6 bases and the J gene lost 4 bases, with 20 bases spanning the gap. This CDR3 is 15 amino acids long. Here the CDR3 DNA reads TGTGCCAGCACATCCTTTGGGGGACTCAGTTACGAGCAGTACTTC. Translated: CASTSFGGLSYEQYF.

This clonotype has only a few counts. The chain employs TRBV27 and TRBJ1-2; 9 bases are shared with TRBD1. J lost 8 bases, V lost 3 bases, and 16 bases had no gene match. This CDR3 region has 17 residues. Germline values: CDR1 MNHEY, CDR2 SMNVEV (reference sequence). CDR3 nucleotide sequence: TGTGCCAGCAGTTTTTTCAAAGCCGGGACAGGGATAGAGGGCTACACCTTC. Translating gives CASSFFKAGTGIEGYTF.

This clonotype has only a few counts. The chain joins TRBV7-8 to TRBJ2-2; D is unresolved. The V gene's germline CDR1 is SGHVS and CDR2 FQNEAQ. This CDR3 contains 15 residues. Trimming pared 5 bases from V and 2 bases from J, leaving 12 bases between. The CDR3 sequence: CASSDVPVNTGELFF. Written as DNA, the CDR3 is TGTGCCAGCAGCGACGTTCCCGTTAACACCGGGGAGCTGTTTTTT.

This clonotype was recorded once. This chain's CDR3 is CASSIRAGGITEAFF. In DNA form, the CDR3 reads TGTGCCAGTAGTATCCGGGCAGGGGGCATCACTGAAGCTTTCTTT. The chain is built from TRBV19 and TRBJ1-1, with 8 bases lining up with TRBD1. Germline CDR1 LNHDA, CDR2 SQIVND (reference sequence). Losses at the gene ends were 3 bases for V and 4 bases for J; bases not matched to a gene: 7. CDR3 size: 15 residues.

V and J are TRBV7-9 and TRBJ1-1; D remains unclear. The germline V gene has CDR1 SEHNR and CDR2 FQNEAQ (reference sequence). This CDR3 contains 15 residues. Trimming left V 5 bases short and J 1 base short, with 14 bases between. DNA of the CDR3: TGTGCCAGCAGCCAGGCACCACAATCGAACACTGAAGCTTTCTTT. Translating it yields CASSQAPQSNTEAFF.

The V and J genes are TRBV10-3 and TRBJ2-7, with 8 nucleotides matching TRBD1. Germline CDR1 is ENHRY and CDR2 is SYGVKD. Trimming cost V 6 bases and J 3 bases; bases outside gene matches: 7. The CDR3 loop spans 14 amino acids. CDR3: CAISEGQEGYEQYF. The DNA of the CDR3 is TGTGCCATCAGCGAGGGACAGGAAGGCTACGAGCAGTACTTC.

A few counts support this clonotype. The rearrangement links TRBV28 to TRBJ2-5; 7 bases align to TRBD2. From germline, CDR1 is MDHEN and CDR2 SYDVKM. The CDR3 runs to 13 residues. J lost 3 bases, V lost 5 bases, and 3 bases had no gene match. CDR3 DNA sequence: TGTGCCAGCAGTAGGCTAGCGGAAGAGACCCAGTACTTC. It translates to CASSRLAEETQYF. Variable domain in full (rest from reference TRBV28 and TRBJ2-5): DVKVTQSSRYLVKRTGEKVFLECVQDMDHENMFWYRQDPGLGLRLIYFSYDVKMKEKGDIPEGYSVSREKKERFSLILESASTNQTSMYLCASSRLAEETQYFGPGTRLLVL.

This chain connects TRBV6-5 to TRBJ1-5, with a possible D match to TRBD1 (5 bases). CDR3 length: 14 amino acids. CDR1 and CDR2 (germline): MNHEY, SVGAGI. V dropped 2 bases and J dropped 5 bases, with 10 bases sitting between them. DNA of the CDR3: TGTGCCAGCAGTTACCCGGACACCTATCAGCCCCAGCATTTT. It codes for CASSYPDTYQPQHF.

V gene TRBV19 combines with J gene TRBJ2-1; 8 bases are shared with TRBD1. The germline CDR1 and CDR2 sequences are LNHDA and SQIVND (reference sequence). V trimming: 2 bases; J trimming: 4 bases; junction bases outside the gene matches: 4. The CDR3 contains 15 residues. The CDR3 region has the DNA TGTGCCAGTAGTATATCAGGGGGCGAGTACAATGAGCAGTTCTTC. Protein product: CASSISGGEYNEQFF.

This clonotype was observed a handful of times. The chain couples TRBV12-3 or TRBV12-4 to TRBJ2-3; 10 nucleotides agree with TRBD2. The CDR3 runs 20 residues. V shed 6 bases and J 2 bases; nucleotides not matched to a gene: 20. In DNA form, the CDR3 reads TGTGCCAGCAGGCCCGGGTGGCTAGCGGGAGAGCCCCACAACACAGATACGCAGTATTTT. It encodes CASRPGWLAGEPHNTDTQYF.

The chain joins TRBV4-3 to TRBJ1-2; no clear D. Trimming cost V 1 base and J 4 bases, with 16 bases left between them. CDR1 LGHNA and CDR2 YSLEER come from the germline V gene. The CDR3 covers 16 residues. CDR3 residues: CASSQGFTALGYGYTF. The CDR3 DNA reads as TGCGCCAGCAGCCAAGGGTTTACGGCCTTGGGCTATGGCTACACCTTC.

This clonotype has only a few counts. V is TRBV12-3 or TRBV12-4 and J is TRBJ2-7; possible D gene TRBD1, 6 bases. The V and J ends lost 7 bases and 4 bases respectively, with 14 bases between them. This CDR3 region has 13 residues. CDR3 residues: CASTTRGHYEQYF. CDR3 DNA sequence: TGTGCCAGCACCACGAGGGGACATTACGAGCAGTACTTC.

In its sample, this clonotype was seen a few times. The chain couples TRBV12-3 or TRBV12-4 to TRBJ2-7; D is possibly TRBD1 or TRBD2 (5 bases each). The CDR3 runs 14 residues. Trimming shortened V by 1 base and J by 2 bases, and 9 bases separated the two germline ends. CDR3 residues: CASSLGGLPYEQYF. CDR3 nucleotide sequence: TGTGCCAGCAGTTTAGGGGGGTTACCCTACGAGCAGTACTTC.

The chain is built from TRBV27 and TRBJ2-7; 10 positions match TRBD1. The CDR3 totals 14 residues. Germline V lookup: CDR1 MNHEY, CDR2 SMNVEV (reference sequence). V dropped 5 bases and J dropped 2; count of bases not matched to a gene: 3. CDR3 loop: CASSAGTGAYEQYV. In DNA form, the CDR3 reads TGTGCCAGCAGTGCGGGGACAGGGGCCTACGAGCAGTACGTC.